Described below is a single T cell receptor (beta chain) sequence and its context. The target of this receptor is not known. One base away there is no much larger clone; base qualities are not given. The library was obtained by the immunoSEQ multiplex PCR assay. For the multiplex PCR, a mixture combining 60 forward primers for TCR Vbeta segments and 13 reverse primers for TCR Jbeta segments was used. A multiplex PCR assay on genomic DNA amplified the CDR3 region of rearranged TCR beta genes. The amplified TCR beta libraries were sequenced on the Illumina HiSeq System as 87-base-pair reads. The source study handled its data this way. Across the roughly 640 repertoires, a later analysis counted approximately 75 million unique TCR beta chains, around 11 million of which were shared by at least two donors. A nearest-neighbor algorithm error-corrected the raw reads and collapsed the reads into unique sequences, merging closely related sequences to remove PCR and sequencing errors. CDR3 sequences were aligned to IMGT reference sequences to assign V, D and J gene segments. Each retained sequence needed at least a six-nucleotide match to both a V gene segment and a J gene segment. A rearrangement was called productive if the CDR3 had no stop codons and remained in frame with V and J, and every other rearrangement was called non-productive. Following IMGT convention, CDR3 was defined as the stretch from the second conserved V-encoded cysteine to the conserved J-encoded phenylalanine. In an earlier analysis of more than 550 of the donors, sequences lacking an unambiguous match to a single V gene segment were excluded. In an earlier analysis of roughly 600 of the donors, a V segment was called functional when productive rearrangements were above 56.7%, and segregating when the standard deviation between donors exceeded 5%. A statistical classification framework was built to diagnose cytomegalovirus status from the catalog of TCR beta chain sequences. In a later analysis, TCR nucleotide sequences were compared against IMGT/GENE-DB human TR gene sequences so that V and J genes could be assigned. In a later analysis, CDR3 sequences and most-parsimonious VDJ recombination scenarios were assigned using the TCRdist pipeline. A later analysis defined each TCR beta chain by its CDR3 amino acid sequence plus V-gene family, and excluded reads lacking a unique V-gene family. As a way to deal with suspected cross-contamination and a sequencing artifact, a later analysis dropped hundreds of nucleotide sequences that were highly shared and had low generation probability. A later analysis calculated a clonal expansion index for each public chain from normalized within-repertoire ranks of inferred template counts. Generation probabilities in a later analysis came from a VDJ recombination model fitted to out-of-frame rearrangements, and those results were checked against IGoR. A later analysis scored TCR-TCR, TCR-HLA and TCR-CMV co-occurrence with hypergeometric tests, applying a repertoire-size bias correction to TCR pairs. In a later analysis, false discovery rates were estimated by permuting HLA or CMV assignments 20 times. In a later analysis, co-occurring TCRs were grouped with DBSCAN, and TCRdist sequence similarity was added when clustering was performed within HLA-allele-positive subsets. For co-occurrence clustering, repertoires with fewer than 30,000 or more than 120,000 public chains were excluded, along with five or six repertoires with anomalous nucleotide sharing. In TCRdb, the immuneACCESS table is reduced to in-frame sequences with V and J assigned. These tables do not hold every clone; where another copy was compared, an unresolved V gene accounts for under half, and the others remain unexplained. D and trimming come from the DNA, and the V and J calls and clone size come from that table. The sample profile shows under 150,000 clones; around 80% of them were found once. Approximately 9.1% of the sample rests with the top ten.

The sample belongs to a study of cytomegalovirus exposure and HLA in healthy donors (dated by TCRdb to about 2017). In terms of the full investigation: An earlier analysis of under 600 of the donors reported approximately 270 Gb of sequence data and approximately 110 million unique TCR beta sequences from 150 million to 200 million T cells. HLA typing covered class I and class II loci at four-digit resolution. A later analysis re-analyzed previously published TCR beta repertoires from 500 to 700 donors and added high-resolution HLA genotyping to study TCR occurrence patterns. Rather than using new phenotypic data, the later analysis identified candidate immune exposures from TCR beta sequences and from how often those sequences occurred across donors. Among 300 to 450 genotyped donors of the cohort, an average of around 240,000 unique TCR beta nucleotide sequences were sequenced per donor, roughly 20% of them non-productive. An earlier analysis of roughly 580 of the donors used high-throughput TCR beta sequencing to judge whether each TCR beta V gene segment behaved as functional or pseudogenic. Donor age, sex, ethnicity and CMV serostatus were compiled alongside the repertoire data. In addition to the first cohort of around 670 subjects, a separate validation cohort of around 110 different subjects was used. The study aimed to test whether signatures of past pathogen exposure could be identified by cataloging public T cell receptors. The genetic ancestry cluster associated with self-reported Caucasian donors included 81% of the 398 genotyped donors. Because of strong linkage in the cohort, five DR-DQ haplotypes were treated as single units for association and clustering. Roughly 320 gigabases of sequencing data and 91 million or so unique TCR sequences made up an early release that covered some 640 HLA-typed donors. All discovery cohort repertoires had been generated on a single sequencing platform. The number of typed donors differed by locus: about 629-630 for A, B, C, DRB1 and DQB1; roughly 510 for DQA1; 606 for DPA1; and approximately 450 for DPB1. The T cell repertoires of under 750 subjects were profiled by immunosequencing and related to cytomegalovirus serostatus. A later genetic analysis used genome-wide SNP genotypes for about three fifths of the roughly 700 donors, treating that subset as a discovery cohort. The study combined high-throughput TCR immunosequencing, statistical association of individual TCRs with disease status, and machine learning to predict cytomegalovirus infection status.

Paper-wide results and their limitations: Compared with the 666-donor mean, donors in an Asian-associated ancestry cluster had fewer N-insertions in productive TCRs, according to a later genetic analysis. Because some donors lacked HLA typing at each locus, the association tests relied only on the typed subset. The classifier was reported to diagnose cytomegalovirus status with high specificity and sensitivity in both the original and validation cohorts. In the study, about 150 TCR beta chains were listed as associated with cytomegalovirus. A further reported finding was that TCR beta sequences accurately predicted the HLA-A and HLA-B alleles for most subjects in the first cohort. Three of the identified cytomegalovirus-associated TCR beta chains were confirmed in vitro to be specific for cytomegalovirus antigens. Linkage disequilibrium might explain the correlated functional status among segregating V segments, but an unknown experimental factor could not be excluded. In a later analysis, the rate of TCR association differed among HLA loci, with DRB1 alleles having the most associated TCRs and HLA-C alleles having the fewest. In a later analysis, HLA-associated TCR beta chains showed more clonal expansion and lower generation probabilities than non-associated chains that were equally common. A group of highly shared sequence variants was considered likely to be a technical artifact of the sequencing pipeline. Only TCR beta chains were sequenced in this cohort, and the absence of alpha or paired-chain data limited detectable features. The authors suggested that the approach could potentially be extended to other disease states and immunological phenotypes. V-gene and J-gene trimming of TCR beta chains was associated with a missense DCLRE1C variant in a later genetic analysis, and the association was replicated in an independent cohort. According to a later analysis, parvovirus B19, influenza, CMV and Epstein-Barr virus appeared linked to several top co-occurrence clusters. Roughly uniform sequencing depth across donors was assumed in presence/absence analyses, although this assumption may not hold. At a false discovery rate of 0.05, a later analysis linked under 20,000 TCR beta sequences to specific HLA alleles. In a later analysis, most CMV-associated TCR beta chains were found to appear HLA-restricted, with HLA associations seemingly driven largely by CMV exposure. While some public TCRs were present in many individuals, most TCR sequences turned up only very rarely across donors. When HLA alleles, especially DR and DQ, strongly co-occurred, attributing TCR associations to individual alleles was difficult. Because counts were too low, roughly 17 rarely observed V segments, including chromosome 9 orphons, were left out of the earlier analysis of 500 to 750 of the donors. In an earlier analysis of around 600 of the donors, most TCR beta V segments were observed in productive rearrangements about 90% or about 30% of the time, broadly matching IMGT annotations. The only immune exposure information available for the cohort was CMV serostatus.

The cohort consisted of approximately 670 healthy bone marrow donors. At the time of sampling, all cohort members were nominally healthy, though unrecorded immune exposures were likely present. The donor tested CMV seropositive, placing the donor among the 250 to 350 seropositive members of the cohort. Every donor gave a peripheral blood sample, and the peripheral blood mononuclear cells from that sample were used for TCR beta sequencing. Genomic DNA was extracted from the blood cell samples with the Qiagen DNeasy Blood Extraction Kit. The clonotype originates from a woman between 50 and 59 years old in good health and CMV-seropositive. Sequenced input: PBMCs.

DNA sequence: TGTGCCAGCAGTCCCCCCCCGAACGCCGGGACAGGGCAGCATTTT. Translated, this is CASSPPPNAGTGQHF. The rearrangement joined TRBV27 to TRBJ1-5; 9 central bases correspond to TRBD1. There are 15 amino acids in the CDR3, from cysteine to phenylalanine inclusive. CDR3 DNA only is kept here, 45 bases in frame from base 1. CDR1 MNHEY and CDR2 SMNVEV are derived from the germline V gene (reference sequence). Trimming removed 5 bases from V and 13 bases from J; the gene matches leave 15 bases unexplained.